These 15 T cell receptor beta chains came from one sample sequenced in a study of beta chain features in type 1 diabetes. General study findings and limits: People with Type 1 diabetes carried modestly yet significantly shorter TCRB CDR3s in all four CD4+ subsets.

Antigens for these TCRs are unknown. Sequenced material consisted of expressed TCRB transcripts (all of the isolated RNA was reverse transcribed). TCRdb's table, derived via immunoSEQ multiplex PCR, lists solely in-frame clones and lacks some. The sample lists a few hundred thousand clones; roughly a quarter were seen once. Source material: naive CD4+ T cells from blood. The receptor source for this set is a woman aged 25 to 39 with type 1 diabetes.

CDR3 residues: CASSLLADTEAFF. CDR3 sequence (DNA): TGTGCCAGCAGCTTACTGGCAGACACTGAAGCTTTCTTT. The chain carries TRBV7-8 and TRBJ1-1, with D uncertain. Trimming took off 2 bases at V and 3 bases at J, with 7 bases between the two ends. The CDR3 has 13 amino acids. Germline CDR1 is SGHVS and CDR2 is FQNEAQ.

This clone has only a few counts. The chain uses TRBV19 and TRBJ1-1, with TRBD1 matching over 9 bases. CDR3 length: 16 residues. Germline lookup yields CDR1 LNHDA and CDR2 SQIVND (reference sequence). Trimming at V came to 7 bases and at J to 5 bases, leaving 14 bases not matched to a gene. The CDR3 loop is CASTRNLGQGWTEAFF. CDR3 DNA sequence: TGTGCCAGTACCCGCAACCTGGGACAGGGTTGGACTGAAGCTTTCTTT. The full variable domain, completed using reference TRBV19 and TRBJ1-1, is DGGITQSPKYLFRKEGQNVTLSCEQNLNHDAMYWYRQDPGQGLRLIYYSQIVNDFQKGDIAEGYSVSREKKESFPLTVTSAQKNPTAFYLCASTRNLGQGWTEAFFGQGTRLTVV.

CDR3 bases: TGTGCCAGCAGCCAAGTCCCTAGCGGGAGGGCTCCTACCTACGAGCAGTACTTC. Translation gives CASSQVPSGRAPTYEQYF. The V and J genes are TRBV14 and TRBJ2-7; TRBD2 agrees at 12 bases. Per the germline V gene, CDR1 is SGHDN and CDR2 is FVKESK. The ends lost 1 base at V and 2 bases at J; junction bases unmatched: 9. The CDR3 runs to 18 residues.

V and J are TRBV19 and TRBJ2-7; 7 bases are a match to TRBD2. Looked up from germline, CDR1 is LNHDA and CDR2 is SQIVND (reference sequence). V lost 3 bases to trimming and J lost 2 bases; unmatched junction nucleotides: 13. The CDR3 has 17 residues. CDR3 sequence reads: CASSIVVFGRPTYEQYF. Here the CDR3 DNA reads TGTGCCAGTAGTATTGTCGTTTTCGGGAGGCCCACCTACGAGCAGTACTTC.

The rearrangement uses TRBV6-5 and TRBJ1-2; 7 nucleotides line up with TRBD1. This CDR3 is 13 amino acids long. V shed 5 bases, J shed 7 bases, and the junction held 7 bases outside the gene matches. Germline V gene lookup returns CDR1 MNHEY and CDR2 SVGAGI. The CDR3 DNA reads as TGTGCCAGCAGTACTCCGGGACAGTCTGGCTACACCTTC. Its protein is CASSTPGQSGYTF.

This clone has just a few counts. The genes are TRBV30 and TRBJ2-3, with D unresolved. V was pared by 3 bases and J by 1 base, with 14 bases between. The germline V gene encodes CDR1 GTSNPN and CDR2 SVGIG (reference sequence). The CDR3 has 15 residues. CDR3 nucleotide sequence: TGTGCCTGGAGCCCAGACTCCTTCGGCACAGATACGCAGTATTTT. Its protein product is CAWSPDSFGTDTQYF.

The chain uses TRBV5-1 and TRBJ2-2; tentative D call: TRBD2 (5 bases). Trimming left V 0 bases short and J 4 bases short, with 13 bases between. CDR1 is SGHRS, CDR2 YFSETQ, per germline. CDR3 length equals 16 residues. The CDR3 bases are TGCGCCAGCAGCTTGGGTTCGGGGAGCCGCACCGGGGAGCTGTTTTTT. It is translated as CASSLGSGSRTGELFF.

The rearrangement uses TRBV30 and TRBJ1-1, with a possible D match to TRBD1 (5 bases). The CDR3 totals 13 residues. Germline CDR1 and CDR2: GTSNPN and SVGIG (reference sequence). Trimming took off 4 bases at V and 1 base at J, with 10 bases between the two ends. The CDR3: CAWIGGANTEAFF. CDR3 DNA: TGTGCCTGGATTGGAGGGGCGAACACTGAAGCTTTCTTT.

CDR3 sequence: CASSVATPGSGRGEQFF. The DNA of the CDR3 is TGTGCCAGCAGCGTAGCTACTCCGGGTAGCGGGAGGGGTGAGCAGTTCTTC. The chain combines TRBV9 with TRBJ2-1; 11 bases map to TRBD2. Germline V gene sequence: CDR1 SGDLS, CDR2 YYNGEE. This CDR3 has 17 amino acids. The junction had 11 bases not matched to a gene; V was cut back by 0 bases and J by 9 bases.

The rearrangement links TRBV18 to TRBJ1-5; tentative D call: TRBD1 (5 bases). This CDR3 contains 13 residues. V was trimmed by 5 bases and J by 7 bases, leaving 12 bases between them. Germline CDR1 KGHSH, CDR2 LQKENI. The CDR3 DNA reads as TGTGCCAGCTCAGCACGGGGGGAACAGCCCCAGCATTTT. Residues: CASSARGEQPQHF.

This clone occurred a few times. The genes are TRBV29-1 and TRBJ1-1; 7 nucleotides align to TRBD1. The CDR3 is 13 amino acids. CDR1 is SQVTM and CDR2 is ANQGSEA in the germline V gene. Trimming cost V 2 bases and J 6 bases; bases outside gene matches: 6. In DNA, the CDR3 is TGCAGCGTTGAAAGGGGGCAATCATCTGAAGCTTTCTTT. Its protein is CSVERGQSSEAFF.

This clone was counted between two and nine times. This rearrangement joins TRBV30 to TRBJ2-6; the D gene is possibly TRBD1 (6 bases). The ends were cut back, 4 bases at V and 0 bases at J, with 16 bases in the middle. CDR1 and CDR2 (germline): GTSNPN, SVGIG (reference sequence). The CDR3 has 17 amino acids. The CDR3 region is CAWILPQGLSGANVLTF. The CDR3 DNA follows: TGTGCCTGGATCTTACCCCAGGGGCTCTCTGGGGCCAACGTCCTGACTTTC.

This chain joins TRBV9 and TRBJ2-3; D is perhaps TRBD2 (5 bases). The V end was cut by 6 bases, the J end by 4 bases, with 15 bases between. CDR3 length equals 14 residues. Germline V CDR1 and CDR2: SGDLS, YYNGEE. This chain's CDR3 is CASMVIATADTQYF. The DNA of the CDR3 is TGTGCCAGCATGGTTATAGCGACCGCAGATACGCAGTATTTT.

The chain recombines TRBV19 with TRBJ2-6, with D hard to call. Germline values: CDR1 LNHDA, CDR2 SQIVND (reference sequence). V was shortened by 9 bases and J by 0 bases, with 3 bases between the two germline ends. This CDR3 comprises 12 residues. The CDR3 loop is CASSSGANVLTF. The CDR3 nucleotides are TGTGCCAGCTCCTCTGGGGCCAACGTCCTGACTTTC.

This clone occurred a few times. The rearrangement joins TRBV4-1 to TRBJ1-2, with TRBD1 matching over 7 bases. Germline V gene lookup returns CDR1 MGHRA and CDR2 YSYEKL. Trimming at V came to 3 bases and at J to 0 bases, leaving 10 bases not matched to a gene. This CDR3 contains 17 residues. The CDR3: CASSQPGQPAANYGYTF. The CDR3 region has the DNA TGCGCCAGCAGCCAGCCGGGACAGCCAGCAGCTAACTATGGCTACACCTTC.